These T cell receptor beta chains were read from a single sample in a study of shared clonotypes between healthy human individuals. The method was immunoSEQ multiplex PCR; TCRdb's version includes in-frame clones alone and lacks a portion of them. The data contain 450,000 to 600,000 clones, approximately 79% of them singletons. The sequencing sample was made of PBMCs. The receptors derive from a middle-aged woman in good health. Some clones in this sample may be carry-over from other donors' samples. Both conserved end residues are part of each CDR3. A D gene is named only where the DNA matches it firmly. Clone size is stated in some rows and not others, as once, few, many or a class when expanded.

abundance: .
d_gene: TRBD2
j_gene: TRBJ2-2
v_gene: TRBV5-4
CDR3nt: TGTGCCAGCAGCCGACTAGCGGGCGCCGGGGAGCTGTTTTTT
CDR3aa: CASSRLAGAGELFF

abundance: .
d_gene: TRBD2
j_gene: TRBJ2-3
v_gene: TRBV11-3
CDR3nt: TGTGCCAGCAGCTTAGGTAGCGGGAGCACAGATACGCAGTATTTT
CDR3aa: CASSLGSGSTDTQYF

abundance: .
d_gene: TRBD2
j_gene: TRBJ2-1
v_gene: TRBV11-1
CDR3nt: TGTGCCAGCAGCCCTCCCGGGACTAGCGGCACTAAGCAGTTCTTC
CDR3aa: CASSPPGTSGTKQFF

abundance: .
d_gene: TRBD1
j_gene: TRBJ1-2
v_gene: TRBV5-1
CDR3nt: TGCGCCAGCAGGACGACAGGGGATGATGGCTACACCTTC
CDR3aa: CASRTTGDDGYTF

abundance: once
d_gene: TRBD2
j_gene: TRBJ2-2
v_gene: TRBV19
CDR3nt: TGTGCCAGTAGTACCACTAGCGGCTTGGAGCTGTTTTTT
CDR3aa: CASSTTSGLELFF

abundance: .
d_gene: TRBD2
j_gene: TRBJ2-3
v_gene: TRBV19
CDR3nt: TGTGCCAGTAGTACCTTAGCGGGAGGGCGCACAGATACGCAGTATTTT
CDR3aa: CASSTLAGGRTDTQYF

abundance: .
d_gene: .
j_gene: TRBJ2-5
v_gene: TRBV7-9
CDR3nt: TGTGCCAGCAGCTACCAAGAGACCCAGTACTTC
CDR3aa: CASSYQETQYF

abundance: .
d_gene: TRBD1
j_gene: TRBJ1-2
v_gene: TRBV14
CDR3nt: TGTGCCAGCAGCCGGGAACAGGGGAACTATGGCTACACCTTC
CDR3aa: CASSREQGNYGYTF

abundance: .
d_gene: TRBD2
j_gene: TRBJ2-7
v_gene: TRBV6-6
CDR3nt: TGTGCCAGCAGTTTTGGACTAGCGGGAGACGAGCAGTACTTC
CDR3aa: CASSFGLAGDEQYF

abundance: .
d_gene: .
j_gene: TRBJ2-7
v_gene: TRBV10-1
CDR3nt: TGCGCCAGCAGTGAAAAGGGAATAGGCTACGAGCAGTACTTC
CDR3aa: CASSEKGIGYEQYF

abundance: few
d_gene: .
j_gene: TRBJ1-3
v_gene: TRBV10-3
CDR3nt: TGTGCCATCAGTGAGTACGGCGGGGAGAATGCTGGAAACACCATATATTTT
CDR3aa: CAISEYGGENAGNTIYF

abundance: .
d_gene: .
j_gene: TRBJ2-7
v_gene: TRBV4-3
CDR3nt: TGCGCCAGCAGCCAAGAAAGTGGCACCTACGAGCAGTACTTC
CDR3aa: CASSQESGTYEQYF

abundance: once
d_gene: .
j_gene: TRBJ1-4
v_gene: TRBV30
CDR3nt: TGTGCCTGGAATATAAGGGGTCCTAGCGAAAAACTGTTTTTT
CDR3aa: CAWNIRGPSEKLFF

abundance: .
d_gene: .
j_gene: TRBJ1-1
v_gene: TRBV20-1
CDR3nt: TGCAGTGCCCAGACCCACACTGAAGCTTTCTTT
CDR3aa: CSAQTHTEAFF

abundance: .
d_gene: .
j_gene: TRBJ2-6
v_gene: TRBV18
CDR3nt: TGTGCCAGCTCACCATTGAATCGGGGTTCTGGGGCCAACGTCCTGACTTTC
CDR3aa: CASSPLNRGSGANVLTF

abundance: once
d_gene: .
j_gene: TRBJ2-7
v_gene: TRBV21-1
CDR3nt: TGTGCCAGCAGCTTAGCGGTGAGAACAGGGGGACTGGGGTCCTACGAGCAGTACTTC
CDR3aa: CASSLAVRTGGLGSYEQYF

abundance: .
d_gene: .
j_gene: TRBJ2-3
v_gene: TRBV29-1
CDR3nt: TGCAGCGTTGAAGGTGACTATTTAGCCACAGATACGCAGTATTTT
CDR3aa: CSVEGDYLATDTQYF

abundance: .
d_gene: .
j_gene: TRBJ2-6
v_gene: TRBV19
CDR3nt: TGTGCCAGTGGGGCTCAATCTGGGGCCAACGTCCTGACTTTC
CDR3aa: CASGAQSGANVLTF

abundance: .
d_gene: TRBD1
j_gene: TRBJ2-3
v_gene: TRBV11-3
CDR3nt: TGTGCCAGCGGACAGGGGGCTGGAGATACGCAGTATTTT
CDR3aa: CASGQGAGDTQYF

abundance: .
d_gene: .
j_gene: TRBJ1-2
v_gene: TRBV19
CDR3nt: TGTGCCAGTAGTATAGAGATTAACTATGGCTACACCTTC
CDR3aa: CASSIEINYGYTF

abundance: .
d_gene: .
j_gene: TRBJ1-2
v_gene: TRBV7-3
CDR3nt: TGTGCCAGCAGCTTACAACCGGGACCGTATAACTATGGCTACACCTTC
CDR3aa: CASSLQPGPYNYGYTF

abundance: .
d_gene: TRBD1
j_gene: TRBJ2-2
v_gene: TRBV5-1
CDR3nt: TGCGCCAGCAGCCGGGGACAGGCGAACACCGGGGAGCTGTTTTTT
CDR3aa: CASSRGQANTGELFF

abundance: .
d_gene: .
j_gene: TRBJ1-5
v_gene: TRBV2
CDR3nt: TGTGCCAGCAGTGATTTCCGGGACAATCAGCCCCAGCATTTT
CDR3aa: CASSDFRDNQPQHF

abundance: .
d_gene: TRBD1
j_gene: TRBJ2-7
v_gene: TRBV28
CDR3nt: TGTGCCAGCAGTTTGTCTCGGGGGCAGGGGGCGAGCTACGAGCAGTACTTC
CDR3aa: CASSLSRGQGASYEQYF

abundance: many
d_gene: .
j_gene: TRBJ2-3
v_gene: TRBV28
CDR3nt: TGTGCCAGCAGTTTACCCGGACACGCTCAAAGGGGTACGCAGTATTTT
CDR3aa: CASSLPGHAQRGTQYF

abundance: .
d_gene: TRBD2
j_gene: TRBJ2-1
v_gene: TRBV5-4
CDR3nt: TGTGCCAGCAGCGGGCTAGCGGGATACAATGAGCAGTTCTTC
CDR3aa: CASSGLAGYNEQFF

abundance: once
d_gene: TRBD1
j_gene: TRBJ2-5
v_gene: TRBV6-1
CDR3nt: TGTGCCAGCAGCACAGGGGGAGAGACCCAGTACTTC
CDR3aa: CASSTGGETQYF

abundance: .
d_gene: TRBD1
j_gene: TRBJ1-2
v_gene: TRBV27
CDR3nt: TGTGCCAGCAGTCACCGGGACAGGAGACCCTATGGCTACACCTTC
CDR3aa: CASSHRDRRPYGYTF

abundance: .
d_gene: .
j_gene: TRBJ2-7
v_gene: TRBV7-2
CDR3nt: TGTGCCAGCAGCTTAGGACGCCGGACAGCGGCCTCCTACGAGCAGTACTTC
CDR3aa: CASSLGRRTAASYEQYF

abundance: .
d_gene: .
j_gene: TRBJ1-1
v_gene: TRBV28
CDR3nt: TGTGCCAGCGGCAACCCAAGGTTGATGAACACTGAAGCTTTCTTT
CDR3aa: CASGNPRLMNTEAFF

abundance: .
d_gene: TRBD1
j_gene: TRBJ1-4
v_gene: TRBV15
CDR3nt: TGTGCCACCAGCACCCTGACAGGGGGGGACGAAAAACTGTTTTTT
CDR3aa: CATSTLTGGDEKLFF

abundance: once
d_gene: .
j_gene: TRBJ2-7
v_gene: TRBV7-9
CDR3nt: TGTGCCAGCAGCACGACGTGGGGGGAGGAGGTGCAGTACTTC
CDR3aa: CASSTTWGEEVQYF

abundance: .
d_gene: TRBD2
j_gene: TRBJ2-2
v_gene: TRBV5-1
CDR3nt: TGCGCCAGCAGCTCCCGGACTAGCGACCCCACCGGGGAGCTGTTTTTT
CDR3aa: CASSSRTSDPTGELFF

abundance: .
d_gene: .
j_gene: TRBJ1-1
v_gene: TRBV7-2
CDR3nt: TGTGCCAGCAGGTCGGGGGGCAGGAGCACTGAAGCTTTCTTT
CDR3aa: CASRSGGRSTEAFF

abundance: once
d_gene: TRBD1
j_gene: TRBJ1-2
v_gene: TRBV7-9
CDR3nt: TGTGCCAGCAGCCCAGGACAGGGAGTCGGTGGTGGCTACACCTTC
CDR3aa: CASSPGQGVGGGYTF

abundance: many
d_gene: TRBD2
j_gene: TRBJ2-5
v_gene: TRBV5-1
CDR3nt: TGCGCCAGCAGCGCCCTAGGGCTAGCGGGAGAGACCCAGTACTTC
CDR3aa: CASSALGLAGETQYF

abundance: .
d_gene: TRBD2
j_gene: TRBJ2-7
v_gene: TRBV10-3
CDR3nt: TGTGCCGCAGCGGGACTAGCGGAATCCTACGAGCAGTACTTC
CDR3aa: CAAAGLAESYEQYF

abundance: .
d_gene: .
j_gene: TRBJ2-7
v_gene: TRBV5-1
CDR3nt: TGCGCCAGCAGCCCCAGCGCCGCTATCTACGAGCAGTACTTC
CDR3aa: CASSPSAAIYEQYF

abundance: .
d_gene: .
j_gene: TRBJ2-5
v_gene: TRBV5-4
CDR3nt: TGTGCCAGCAGCCCCACCCCAGCGAGAGAGACCCAGTACTTC
CDR3aa: CASSPTPARETQYF

abundance: .
d_gene: TRBD2
j_gene: TRBJ2-1
v_gene: TRBV7-3
CDR3nt: TGTGCCAGCAGCTTCCGGGGACTAGGGGCTTGGGTCAATGAGCAGTTCTTC
CDR3aa: CASSFRGLGAWVNEQFF

abundance: .
d_gene: TRBD2
j_gene: TRBJ2-5
v_gene: TRBV28
CDR3nt: TGTGCCAGCACCTCTGGGACTAGCGGGGAGCAGTACTTC
CDR3aa: CASTSGTSGEQYF

abundance: .
d_gene: .
j_gene: TRBJ2-7
v_gene: TRBV5-8
CDR3nt: TGTGCCAGCAGCTTGTTACGTGGGGCCTACGAGCAGTACTTC
CDR3aa: CASSLLRGAYEQYF

abundance: .
d_gene: .
j_gene: TRBJ1-6
v_gene: TRBV11-2
CDR3nt: TGTGCCAGCAGTCAATCAAGGGTTATAGGTTCACCCCTCCACTTT
CDR3aa: CASSQSRVIGSPLHF

abundance: .
d_gene: .
j_gene: TRBJ2-1
v_gene: TRBV30
CDR3nt: TGTGCCTGGGAGCTCGGGGGCAATGAGCAGTTCTTC
CDR3aa: CAWELGGNEQFF

abundance: .
d_gene: .
j_gene: TRBJ1-6
v_gene: TRBV9
CDR3nt: TGTGCCAGCAGCGCAGGGAGGTCTTATAATTCACCCCTCCACTTT
CDR3aa: CASSAGRSYNSPLHF

abundance: .
d_gene: TRBD2
j_gene: TRBJ2-2
v_gene: TRBV7-2
CDR3nt: TGTGCCAGCAGCTTACGGGGGGGTAGCACCGGGGAGCTGTTTTTT
CDR3aa: CASSLRGGSTGELFF